The rows below give T cell receptor beta chains drawn from one sample of a study of T cells in Graves' hyperthyroidism and ophthalmopathy. TCRdb fed the multiplex PCR reads into MiXCR, producing one record per CDR3 protein. The data contain under 600,000 distinct CDR3 sequences, approximately 15% of them singletons. The sample comprised blood. The source is a woman in her forties with Graves' ophthalmopathy. The CDR3 runs from the conserved cysteine through the conserved F or W. D genes are given only for firm matches. Clone size is given for some rows only: seen once, a few or many times, or a class if the clone is expanded.

v_call	clone_size	cdr3_length	d_call	j_call	cdr3_aa	cdr3_nt
TRBV2	-	14	-	TRBJ1-1	CASSDVQANTEAFF	TGTGCCAGCAGTGATGTACAGGCCAACACTGAAGCTTTCTTT
TRBV25-1	-	19	TRBD2	TRBJ2-3	CASSETGTSGGESTDTQYF	TGTGCCAGCAGTGAAACCGGGACTAGCGGGGGGGAGAGCACAGATACGCAGTATTTT
TRBV19	few	15	TRBD2	TRBJ2-1	CASSPLAGVNNEQFF	TGTGCCAGTAGCCCTCTAGCGGGAGTGAACAATGAGCAGTTCTTC
TRBV30	many	14	-	TRBJ2-1	CAWSLGLGYNEQFF	TGTGCCTGGAGCCTAGGACTTGGCTACAATGAGCAGTTCTTC
TRBV2	many	15	-	TRBJ2-2	CASSEQGLGTGELFF	TGTGCCAGCAGTGAACAGGGTTTGGGGACCGGGGAGCTGTTTTTT
TRBV19	-	16	TRBD2	TRBJ2-1	CASSIGHSGGGNEQFF	TGTGCCAGTAGTATAGGACATAGCGGGGGGGGGAATGAGCAGTTCTTC
TRBV9	few	17	TRBD1	TRBJ2-2	CASSPGPGQGITGELFF	TGTGCCAGCAGCCCAGGGCCGGGACAGGGGATCACCGGGGAGCTGTTTTTT
TRBV6-2/TRBV6-3	few	14	-	TRBJ2-1	CASRGQARGNEQFF	TGTGCCAGCAGGGGTCAGGCCCGGGGGAATGAGCAGTTCTTC
TRBV5-1	many	16	-	TRBJ2-1	CASSLAGRVRYNEQFF	TGCGCCAGCAGCTTGGCCGGCAGGGTCCGCTACAATGAGCAGTTCTTC
TRBV4-1	few	16	TRBD1	TRBJ1-5	CASSQREGQGNQPQHF	TGCGCCAGCAGCCAAAGGGAGGGACAGGGCAATCAGCCCCAGCATTTT
TRBV30	many	16	TRBD1	TRBJ1-1	CAWSVPWLGGDTEAFF	TGTGCCTGGAGTGTACCATGGTTAGGGGGCGACACTGAAGCTTTCTTT
TRBV28	many	16	-	TRBJ1-6	CASSLDGAPGNSPLHF	TGTGCCAGCAGTTTAGACGGGGCGCCCGGGAATTCACCCCTCCACTTT
TRBV6-5	-	18	-	TRBJ2-6	CASSYSAPHRSGANVLTF	TGTGCCAGCAGTTACTCGGCACCCCATCGATCTGGGGCCAACGTCCTGACTTTC
TRBV12-3/TRBV12-4	-	16	-	TRBJ1-3	CASILASVNSGNTIYF	TGTGCCAGCATCCTAGCATCAGTAAACTCTGGAAACACCATATATTTT
TRBV7-9	-	12	-	TRBJ2-7	CAWGRDSYEQYF	TGTGCTTGGGGCAGAGACTCCTACGAGCAGTACTTC
TRBV7-9	many	16	TRBD1	TRBJ2-2	CASSFPGTGNTGELFF	TGTGCCAGCAGCTTCCCCGGGACAGGGAACACCGGGGAGCTGTTTTTT
TRBV30	many	13	-	TRBJ1-2	CAWSGNSNYGYTF	TGTGCCTGGAGCGGCAACTCAAACTATGGCTACACCTTC
TRBV3-1	many	15	-	TRBJ2-7	CASSPIGTVSYEQYF	TGTGCCAGCAGTCCCATCGGGACTGTCTCCTACGAGCAGTACTTC
TRBV9	few	15	-	TRBJ2-7	CASSVDLETTYEQYF	TGTGCCAGCAGCGTAGATCTGGAAACGACCTACGAGCAGTACTTC
TRBV5-4	few	14	-	TRBJ1-1	CASSKTGMNTEAFF	TGTGCCAGCAGTAAAACAGGCATGAACACTGAAGCTTTCTTT
TRBV6-1	few	14	TRBD1	TRBJ2-2	CASRWTGFTGELFF	TGTGCCAGCAGGTGGACAGGGTTCACCGGGGAGCTGTTTTTT
TRBV9	-	16	TRBD1	TRBJ2-2	CASSVGGQGRTGELFF	TGTGCCAGCAGCGTAGGGGGACAGGGTAGAACCGGGGAGCTGTTTTTT
TRBV6-1	-	16	TRBD2	TRBJ2-7	CASSVGTSDSSYEQYF	TGTGCCAGCAGTGTCGGGACTAGCGACAGCTCCTACGAGCAGTACTTC
TRBV6-1	many	14	-	TRBJ2-5	CASSGGEPQETQYF	TGTGCCAGCAGTGGAGGTGAACCCCAAGAGACCCAGTACTTC
TRBV6-1	few	14	-	TRBJ2-2	CASSSGRDPGELFF	TGTGCCAGCAGTTCCGGGAGAGATCCCGGGGAGCTGTTTTTT
TRBV29-1	few	16	TRBD1	TRBJ1-5	CSAGPSTGTENQPQHF	TGCAGCGCTGGACCTTCGACAGGGACGGAAAATCAGCCCCAGCATTTT
TRBV28	-	14	TRBD1	TRBJ2-7	CASSPYGTGYEQYF	TGTGCCAGCAGTCCTTATGGGACAGGTTATGAGCAGTACTTC
TRBV3-1	many	14	-	TRBJ1-1	CASSRGLANTEAFF	TGTGCCAGCAGCCGAGGGTTGGCGAACACTGAAGCTTTCTTT
TRBV5-1	many	13	-	TRBJ1-1	CASSVGAGSEAFF	TGCGCCAGCAGTGTGGGCGCGGGATCTGAAGCTTTCTTT
TRBV14	many	17	TRBD1	TRBJ2-1	CASSQEPGIGGQGEQFF	TGTGCCAGCAGCCAAGAGCCGGGGATTGGGGGACAGGGTGAGCAGTTCTTC
TRBV2	many	12	TRBD2	TRBJ2-7	CASTSSGYEQYF	TGTGCCAGCACGTCTAGCGGCTACGAGCAGTACTTC
TRBV7-3	-	15	-	TRBJ2-1	CASSPTPLLGDEQFF	TGTGCCAGCAGCCCCACGCCACTCCTAGGGGATGAGCAGTTCTTC
TRBV6-2/TRBV6-3	many	17	TRBD1	TRBJ1-2	CASSYKLRPGQNYGYTF	TGTGCCAGCAGTTATAAACTCCGTCCGGGACAGAACTATGGCTACACCTTC
TRBV28	many	13	-	TRBJ2-3	CASSSQTPDTQYF	TGTGCCAGCAGTTCCCAGACGCCAGATACGCAGTATTTT
TRBV20-1	few	14	-	TRBJ1-2	CSARDDGGFYGYTF	TGCAGTGCTAGAGATGACGGGGGCTTCTATGGCTACACCTTC
TRBV18	few	14	-	TRBJ2-1	CASSPPVPGNEQFF	TGTGCCAGCTCACCCCCCGTCCCCGGCAATGAGCAGTTCTTC
TRBV6-5	many	17	TRBD1	TRBJ2-3	CASSYLGQGQLGDTQYF	TGTGCCAGCAGTTACCTAGGACAGGGACAACTTGGAGATACGCAGTATTTT
TRBV5-8	few	16	-	TRBJ1-6	CASSLFNRRINSPLHF	TGTGCCAGCAGCTTGTTCAATCGGCGGATTAATTCACCCCTCCACTTT
TRBV19	-	15	-	TRBJ1-5	CASSIYRASNQPQHF	TGTGCCAGTAGTATATACAGGGCCAGCAATCAGCCCCAGCATTTT
TRBV19	few	15	-	TRBJ2-1	CASQTAGLGYNEQFF	TGTGCCAGTCAAACAGCGGGCCTGGGATACAATGAGCAGTTCTTC
TRBV5-1	-	15	TRBD2	TRBJ2-1	CASSLSPSGNNEQFF	TGTGCCAGCAGCTTGTCCCCTAGCGGGAACAATGAGCAGTTCTTC
TRBV6-2/TRBV6-3	few	14	-	TRBJ2-3	CASGARLYTDTQYF	TGTGCCAGCGGTGCCCGTCTATACACAGATACGCAGTATTTT
TRBV20-1	-	11	-	TRBJ2-3	CSAPSEDTQYF	TGCAGTGCCCCCAGTGAAGATACGCAGTATTTT
TRBV28	-	15	-	TRBJ2-2	CASTLRSRGTGELFF	TGTGCCAGCACCCTCAGGAGCCGGGGCACCGGGGAGCTGTTTTTT
TRBV28	many	16	TRBD2	TRBJ2-1	CASRTPGLAGGNEQFF	TGTGCCAGCAGGACGCCGGGACTAGCGGGTGGCAATGAGCAGTTCTTC
TRBV10-3	many	14	TRBD1	TRBJ1-1	CAISLQGADTEAFF	TGTGCCATCAGTTTACAGGGGGCGGACACTGAAGCTTTCTTT
TRBV28	many	19	TRBD2	TRBJ2-1	CASSLRRGRRREGHYEQFF	TGTGCCAGCAGTTTGAGGAGGGGGAGGAGGCGGGAGGGCCACTATGAGCAGTTCTTC